This is a list of T cell receptor beta chains from one sample in a study of shared clonotypes between healthy human individuals. Profiled with immunoSEQ multiplex PCR; TCRdb holds only in-frame clones, not every one. The sample holds hundreds of thousands of clones; roughly three quarters are singletons and the top ten take around 12%. The source material was PBMCs. Receptor source: a woman between 35 and 50 years old in good health. Some clones in this sample may be carry-over from other donors' samples. CDR3s include the opening cysteine and the closing phenylalanine or tryptophan. D genes are given only for firm matches. The size entry is marked missing in some rows and otherwise reads once, few, many or a size class.

V	J	size	D	CDR3	DNA
TRBV14	TRBJ2-1	NA	NA	CASSQDLSIYNEQFF	TGTGCCAGCAGCCAAGATCTGTCTATATACAATGAGCAGTTCTTC
TRBV7-9	TRBJ2-7	NA	NA	CASSTRQVYSYEQYF	TGTGCCAGCAGCACCCGACAGGTCTACTCCTACGAGCAGTACTTC
TRBV7-9	TRBJ2-3	NA	NA	CASSPGQGVGTDTQYF	TGTGCCAGCAGCCCCGGGCAGGGAGTCGGCACAGATACGCAGTATTTT
TRBV28	TRBJ2-3	NA	TRBD2	CASSSSNLAGVTDTQYF	TGTGCCAGCAGTTCCTCAAACCTAGCGGGAGTGACAGATACGCAGTATTTT
TRBV10-3	TRBJ2-3	many	NA	CAISRGSTDTQYF	TGTGCCATCAGCAGGGGCAGCACAGATACGCAGTATTTT
TRBV29-1	TRBJ2-2	NA	NA	CSVEGSGELFF	TGCAGCGTTGAGGGATCCGGGGAGCTGTTTTTT
TRBV27	TRBJ2-7	NA	NA	CASSKNNRDEQYF	TGTGCCAGCAGCAAAAACAACAGGGACGAGCAGTACTTC
TRBV28	TRBJ2-7	once	TRBD2	CASSLLSGSPYEQYF	TGTGCCAGCAGTTTACTTAGCGGGAGCCCATACGAGCAGTACTTC
TRBV28	TRBJ1-4	once	NA	CATLPSGQNEKLFF	TGTGCCACCCTCCCTTCGGGCCAGAATGAAAAACTGTTTTTT
TRBV6-1	TRBJ1-3	many	NA	CASSEALGGGSGNTIYF	TGTGCCAGCAGTGAAGCCCTCGGGGGTGGATCTGGAAACACCATATATTTT
TRBV18	TRBJ2-3	NA	NA	CASSPLLDGTDTQYF	TGTGCCAGCTCCCCCCTCCTAGACGGCACAGATACGCAGTATTTT
TRBV10-3	TRBJ2-3	NA	TRBD2	CAISDLAGSGDTQYF	TGTGCCATCAGTGACCTAGCGGGGTCCGGAGATACGCAGTATTTT
TRBV6-1	TRBJ2-7	once	NA	CASSEAYEQYF	TGTGCCAGCAGTGAAGCCTACGAGCAGTACTTC
TRBV28	TRBJ1-2	NA	NA	CASSFYGYTF	TGTGCCAGCAGTTTTTATGGCTACACCTTC
TRBV2	TRBJ2-2	NA	TRBD1	CASSGTGVGLTGELLF	TGTGCCAGCTCCGGGACAGGGGTCGGCCTCACCGGGGAGCTGCTTTTT
TRBV28	TRBJ2-1	NA	NA	CASSAGVYNEQFF	TGTGCCAGCAGTGCCGGAGTTTACAATGAGCAGTTCTTC
TRBV30	TRBJ2-2	NA	NA	CAWTGSGELFF	TGTGCCTGGACCGGCAGCGGGGAGCTGTTTTTT
TRBV30	TRBJ2-7	NA	NA	CAWSVLLGEGEQYF	TGTGCCTGGAGTGTATTACTCGGGGAAGGCGAGCAGTACTTC
TRBV5-1	TRBJ1-2	NA	TRBD1	CASSQGQASSYGYTF	TGCGCCAGCAGCCAGGGACAGGCCTCTAGCTATGGCTACACCTTC
TRBV7-7	TRBJ2-1	NA	TRBD2	CASSVLAGGPDEQFF	TGTGCCAGCAGCGTACTAGCGGGAGGGCCCGATGAGCAGTTCTTC
TRBV25-1	TRBJ2-2	NA	NA	CASSRKRDGTGELFF	TGTGCCAGCAGTAGGAAAAGGGACGGCACCGGGGAGCTGTTTTTT
TRBV4-1	TRBJ2-1	NA	TRBD2	CASSQDPGLARINEQFF	TGCGCCAGCAGTCAAGATCCAGGACTAGCGCGTATCAATGAGCAGTTCTTC
TRBV2	TRBJ2-7	NA	TRBD2	CASSEVGTSEQYF	TGTGCCAGCAGTGAAGTTGGGACTAGCGAGCAGTACTTC
TRBV2	TRBJ2-1	NA	TRBD2	CASISGLAGGNEQFF	TGTGCCAGCATTAGCGGGTTAGCGGGAGGGAATGAGCAGTTCTTC
TRBV29-1	TRBJ1-1	NA	TRBD1	CSVVRRGQLNTEAFF	TGCAGCGTTGTAAGGAGGGGACAGCTGAACACTGAAGCTTTCTTT
TRBV29-1	TRBJ2-1	NA	TRBD1	CSVEEKQGQGAHEQFF	TGCAGCGTTGAAGAGAAGCAGGGACAGGGGGCTCATGAGCAGTTCTTC
TRBV11-2	TRBJ2-7	NA	TRBD2	CASGLAGAYEQYF	TGTGCCAGCGGACTAGCGGGTGCGTACGAGCAGTACTTC
TRBV2	TRBJ2-6	NA	NA	CASEWASGANVLTF	TGTGCCAGCGAGTGGGCCTCTGGGGCCAACGTCCTGACTTTC
TRBV5-1	TRBJ1-1	once	TRBD1	CASSSDRVITEAFF	TGCGCCAGCAGCTCGGACAGGGTTATCACGGAAGCTTTCTTT
TRBV28	TRBJ2-7	NA	TRBD1	CASSPTYRGIYEQYF	TGTGCCAGCAGTCCCACATACAGGGGAATCTACGAGCAGTACTTC
TRBV9	TRBJ2-7	NA	NA	CASSPSVGERSHEQYF	TGTGCCAGCAGCCCCTCGGTGGGGGAGCGGTCCCACGAGCAGTACTTC
TRBV5-1	TRBJ2-5	NA	TRBD2	CASSLVPGGSETQYF	TGCGCCAGCAGCTTGGTACCGGGAGGGAGTGAGACCCAGTACTTC
TRBV28	TRBJ2-3	NA	NA	CASSSSALPLHGNF	TGTGCCAGCAGTTCGTCCGCTTTACCCCTACACGGGAATTTT
TRBV7-9	TRBJ2-1	NA	TRBD2	CASRVGSGSPYNEQFF	TGTGCCAGCAGGGTGGGGAGCGGGAGTCCCTACAATGAGCAGTTCTTC
TRBV18	TRBJ1-1	NA	NA	CASSPPTARLNTEAFF	TGTGCCAGCTCACCGCCGACAGCCCGACTTAACACTGAAGCTTTCTTT
TRBV7-9	TRBJ2-7	NA	TRBD2	CASSGTSGAPYEQYF	TGTGCCAGCAGCGGGACTAGCGGAGCACCCTACGAGCAGTACTTC
TRBV28	TRBJ2-7	many	NA	CASSRMGQHPYEQYF	TGTGCCAGCAGTCGGATGGGCCAGCATCCCTACGAGCAGTACTTC
TRBV28	TRBJ1-1	NA	NA	CASSRTRAVVNTEAFF	TGTGCCAGCAGTCGCACAAGGGCAGTTGTTAACACTGAAGCTTTCTTT
TRBV11-2	TRBJ1-3	NA	NA	CASSLDSQSGNTIYF	TGTGCCAGCAGCTTAGACTCACAGTCTGGAAACACCATATATTTT
TRBV7-2	TRBJ2-7	few	NA	CASSSIPQGRSSYEQYF	TGTGCCAGCAGCTCGATTCCACAGGGAAGAAGCTCCTACGAGCAGTACTTC
TRBV18	TRBJ1-2	NA	TRBD1	CASSRTGEDGYTF	TGTGCCAGCTCGAGGACAGGGGAGGATGGCTACACCTTC